These 12 T cell receptor beta chains were all obtained from the same sample, sequenced in a study of blood T cells in healthy people across ages. Primers used in a second PCR of roughly 6 to 12 cycles were a sample-barcoded 5' primer and a J-beta primer mix. TCRdb processed the 5' RACE reads anew with MiXCR; each CDR3 protein has one entry. The profile shows around 650,000 distinct CDR3 sequences, approximately 40% of them singletons. Sequencing was carried out using blood. These receptors all come from a man older than 75 in good health.

This chain uses TRBV6-1 with TRBJ2-7; 8 bases match TRBD1. The end of the DNA is better explained by TRBJ2-4, so the J call may be wrong. The germline gives CDR1 MNHNS, CDR2 SASEGT. The CDR3 has 19 residues. The CDR3, as DNA: TGTGCCAGCAGTGTCTTTGCAGGGGGCGCGTTAGGAGGGCAAAACATTCAGTACTTC. Encoded protein: CASSVFAGGALGGQNIQYF.

The genes are TRBV28 and TRBJ1-2; 7 bases match TRBD1. The germline gives CDR1 MDHEN, CDR2 SYDVKM. V shed 9 bases, J shed 8 bases, and the junction held 9 bases outside the gene matches. There are 12 residues in the CDR3. Here the CDR3 reads CASRPGGRGYTF. The CDR3 nucleotides read TGTGCCAGTCGACCAGGGGGACGCGGCTACACCTTC.

CDR3 residues: CASSEGVGIQVNTGELFF. The CDR3 nucleotides read TGCGCCAGCAGTGAGGGGGTCGGGATTCAAGTGAACACCGGGGAGCTGTTTTTT. The genes are TRBV10-1 and TRBJ2-2; a weak D match, TRBD2 (5 bases). Germline V lookup: CDR1 WNHNN, CDR2 SYGVQD (reference sequence). V was cut by 2 bases and J by 1 base, with 17 bases left in between. This CDR3 has 18 amino acids.

Ten or more counts support this clonotype. Being one base from a much bigger clone, this may be a read error. J is TRBJ2-7 and V is TRBV7-2, with D unclear. V was clipped by 5 bases and J by 3 bases, with 8 bases between them. The CDR3 is 12 amino acids. Germline V gene sequence: CDR1 SGHTA, CDR2 FQGNSA. The CDR3 reads CASSRYSYEQYF. The CDR3 nucleotides read TGTGCCAGCAGCAGGTACAGCTACGAGCAGTACTTC.

This chain uses TRBV20-1 with TRBJ2-5; 7 bases match TRBD2. V lost 1 base to trimming and J lost 2 bases; unmatched junction nucleotides: 1. This CDR3 spans 13 amino acids. The germline CDR1 and CDR2 sequences are DFQATT and SNEGSKA (reference sequence). CDR3 bases: TGCAGTGCTAGAGTCGGGGGGCAAGAGACCCAGTACTTC. Its protein is CSARVGGQETQYF.

In this sample, this clonotype turned up once. In DNA, the CDR3 is TGTGCCATCAGTAGCCGGGACAGGGACCACGAGCAGTACTTC. Protein sequence: CAISSRDRDHEQYF. This chain joins TRBV10-3 and TRBJ2-7; 9 positions match TRBD1. The V gene end was trimmed by 5 bases and the J gene end by 5 bases; junction bases not matched to a gene: 7. The CDR3 has 14 residues. Germline values: CDR1 ENHRY, CDR2 SYGVKD.

Only a few counts were recorded for this clonotype. The rearrangement links TRBV6-1 to TRBJ1-1, with TRBD1 matching over 11 bases. The V gene's germline CDR1 is MNHNS and CDR2 SASEGT. The ends lost 4 bases at V and 7 bases at J; junction bases unmatched: 8. The CDR3 is made up of 15 amino acids. In DNA form, the CDR3 reads TGTGCCAGCAGTGCCGGTGGACAGGGGGCCGGTGAAGCTTTCTTT. Translating it yields CASSAGGQGAGEAFF.

The rearrangement joins TRBV7-9 to TRBJ2-4; no definite D call. The J call is in doubt because the DNA end fits TRBJ2-7 better. This CDR3 is 14 amino acids long. Germline-derived CDR1 and CDR2 are SEHNR and FQNEAQ (reference sequence). The DNA for the CDR3 is TGTGCCAGCAGCCCCATAGAAGAAACCTACGAGCAGTACTTC. This sequence encodes CASSPIEETYEQYF.

The rearrangement joins TRBV7-3 to TRBJ2-3; 11 nucleotides agree with TRBD2. The J segment lost 7 bases and the V segment lost 3 bases, leaving 9 bases of the junction unmatched. From germline, CDR1 is SGHTA and CDR2 FQGTGA. This CDR3 is 16 amino acids long. The CDR3 DNA reads TGTGCCAGCAGCTTGCTTAGCGGGAGGGCCGGAAATACGCAGTATTTT. Its translation is CASSLLSGRAGNTQYF. Variable domain in full (rest from reference TRBV7-3 and TRBJ2-3): GAGVSQTPSNKVTEKGKYVELRCDPISGHTALYWYRQSLGQGPEFLIYFQGTGAADDSGLPNDRFFAVRPEGSVSTLKIQRTERGDSAVYLCASSLLSGRAGNTQYFGPGTRLTVL.

J is TRBJ2-3 and V is TRBV5-1, with TRBD1 as a possible D gene (6 bases). The V gene's germline CDR1 is SGHRS and CDR2 YFSETQ. V was pared by 3 bases and J by 0 bases, with 11 bases between. This CDR3 region has 15 residues. The CDR3: CASSWADSSTDTQYF. The CDR3 DNA is TGCGCCAGCAGCTGGGCGGACAGCAGCACAGATACGCAGTATTTT.

This clonotype was counted only a few times. This chain uses TRBV12-3 or TRBV12-4 with TRBJ2-5; D unresolved. The better agreement between TRBJ2-7 and the DNA end casts doubt on the J call. This CDR3 is 15 amino acids long. The CDR3 DNA is TGTGCCAGCAGTGCGATCCAAGGACCGCCGTTCGAGCAGTACTTC. Encoded protein: CASSAIQGPPFEQYF.

This sequence joins TRBV7-2 and TRBJ2-5; D might be TRBD1 (6 bases). Trimming pared 1 base from V and 11 bases from J, leaving 20 bases between. Germline V gene sequence: CDR1 SGHTA, CDR2 FQGNSA. The length of the CDR3 is 15 residues. The CDR3 region has the DNA TGTGCCAGCAGCTTAGAACAGGGCCGTTCCTACGGGCAGTACTTC. Its protein product is CASSLEQGRSYGQYF. The whole variable domain, remainder taken from reference TRBV7-2 and TRBJ2-5, is GAGVSQSPSNKVTEKGKDVELRCDPISGHTALYWYRQSLGQGLEFLIYFQGNSAPDKSGLPSDRFSAERTGGSVSTLTIQRTQQEDSAVYLCASSLEQGRSYGQYFGPGTRLLVL.